These 24 T cell receptor beta chains share one sample of origin, sequenced in a study of T cell responses to AZD1222 COVID-19 vaccine. Here immunoSEQ multiplex PCR was the method, and the copy in TCRdb shows in-frame clones only, minus some. The data contain around 100,000 clones, roughly nine tenths of them seen just once; the ten biggest clones take up more than 15%. Sequenced material: peripheral blood, taken on day 0 of AZD1222 vaccination. The receptor set was obtained from an adult in good health.

The V call is TRBV9, the J call TRBJ2-7, with 9 bases fitting TRBD2. This CDR3 has 14 amino acids. CDR1 and CDR2 (germline): SGDLS, YYNGEE. V lost 0 bases and J lost 3; bases outside the gene matches: 1. The CDR3 reads CASSVGLADYEQYF. The CDR3 coding sequence is TGTGCCAGCAGCGTAGGACTAGCGGACTACGAGCAGTACTTC.

The chain combines TRBV19 with TRBJ2-7; 12 bases fit TRBD2. Germline trimming cut 4 bases from V and 1 base from J; bases unmatched to any gene: 14. The CDR3 extends over 19 amino acids. Germline lookup yields CDR1 LNHDA and CDR2 SQIVND (reference sequence). The CDR3 region has the DNA TGTGCCAGTAGTACCCGACTAGCGGGAGAAGGATATGGTTCCTACGAGCAGTACTTC. Translation: CASSTRLAGEGYGSYEQYF.

Here the CDR3 reads CASSYGQTYEQYF. The CDR3 nucleotides are TGCGCCAGCAGCTACGGACAGACCTACGAGCAGTACTTC. The chain recombines TRBV5-1 with TRBJ2-7; possible D gene TRBD1, 6 bases. Germline-derived CDR1 and CDR2 are SGHRS and YFSETQ. The CDR3 is 13 residues long. With 3 bases removed from V and 2 bases from J, the gap between germline ends came to 9 bases.

This chain joins TRBV2 and TRBJ1-4; the D is unclear. V lost 6 bases and J 4 bases, leaving 15 bases between the germline ends. Germline lookup yields CDR1 SNHLY and CDR2 FYNNEI. This CDR3 comprises 15 residues. Written as DNA, the CDR3 is TGTGCCAGCAGAACCCCGACTGGCGATAATGAAAAACTGTTTTTT. Its translation: CASRTPTGDNEKLFF.

This sequence joins TRBV6-5 and TRBJ2-7; the D gene is possibly TRBD2 (5 bases). Germline V gene sequence: CDR1 MNHEY, CDR2 SVGAGI. V lost 2 bases and J 5 bases, leaving 7 bases between the germline ends. The CDR3 is 12 amino acids. The CDR3 here is CASSYGGHEQYF. The CDR3 nucleotides read TGTGCCAGCAGTTACGGAGGTCACGAGCAGTACTTC.

V is TRBV18 and J is TRBJ2-5; D gene ambiguous. Looked up from germline, CDR1 is KGHSH and CDR2 is LQKENI. V shed 3 bases and J shed 7 bases, with 15 bases lying between them. CDR3 length: 14 amino acids. The CDR3 protein is CASSPPVSSRTQYF. In DNA form, the CDR3 reads TGTGCCAGCTCACCCCCAGTTAGTTCTCGGACCCAGTACTTC.

This chain joins TRBV10-3 and TRBJ1-1, with a weak D call TRBD1 (5 bases). CDR3 length: 15 amino acids. CDR1 and CDR2 from the germline V gene are ENHRY and SYGVKD. V lost 7 bases and J lost 5, with 20 bases in between. The chain's CDR3 is CAIMNAGLLFTEAFF. CDR3 nucleotide sequence: TGTGCCATCATGAACGCGGGACTCCTCTTTACTGAAGCTTTCTTT.

This clone was observed a handful of times. The chain joins TRBV14 to TRBJ2-2; D gene ambiguous. CDR1 SGHDN and CDR2 FVKESK come from the germline V gene. The CDR3 consists of 15 residues. V lost 2 bases and J lost 1, with 8 bases in between. CDR3 region: CASSQRPGNTGELFF. DNA of the CDR3: TGTGCCAGCAGCCAACGTCCGGGGAACACCGGGGAGCTGTTTTTT.

CDR3 bases: TGTGCCAGCAGTTTAACGGGAGGGCCACCCTCCTACAATGAGCAGTTCTTC. It specifies CASSLTGGPPSYNEQFF. The V gene is TRBV28, the J gene TRBJ2-1, with 8 bases fitting TRBD2. CDR1 is MDHEN and CDR2 is SYDVKM in the germline V gene. The CDR3 runs 17 residues. After removal of 2 bases from V and 0 bases from J, the junction contained 6 bases not matched to a gene. Drawing the rest from reference TRBV28 and TRBJ2-1, the complete variable domain is DVKVTQSSRYLVKRTGEKVFLECVQDMDHENMFWYRQDPGLGLRLIYFSYDVKMKEKGDIPEGYSVSREKKERFSLILESASTNQTSMYLCASSLTGGPPSYNEQFFGPGTRLTVL.

This clone has only one observation. The chain recombines TRBV3-1 (or the pseudogene TRBV3-2) with TRBJ1-3; D gene unclear. Looked up from germline, CDR1 is LGHDT and CDR2 is YNNKEL (reference sequence). V shed 4 bases and J shed 2 bases, with 6 bases lying between them. CDR3 length: 13 amino acids. CDR3 residues: CASSLYTGNTIYF. Here the CDR3 DNA reads TGTGCCAGCAGCCTATATACTGGAAACACCATATATTTT.

The chain couples TRBV3-1 (or the pseudogene TRBV3-2) to TRBJ2-5, with 7 bases aligning to TRBD1. V lost 5 bases to trimming and J lost 5 bases; unmatched junction nucleotides: 5. CDR1 and CDR2 from the germline V gene are LGHDT and YNNKEL (reference sequence). This CDR3 has 13 amino acids. CDR3 region: CASSRQGYETQYF. The DNA for the CDR3 is TGTGCCAGCAGCAGACAGGGTTACGAGACCCAGTACTTC.

The chain employs TRBV7-9 and TRBJ1-2, with D maybe TRBD1 (5 bases). This CDR3 is built from 15 residues. Trimming removed 5 bases from V and 4 bases from J, with 17 bases in between. Looked up from germline, CDR1 is SEHNR and CDR2 is FQNEAQ (reference sequence). CDR3 region: CASSAGGTDPYGYTF. The DNA of the CDR3 is TGTGCCAGCAGCGCCGGGGGTACCGACCCCTATGGCTACACCTTC.

The genes are TRBV2 and TRBJ2-7; possibly TRBD1 for D (6 bases). The ends were cut back, 4 bases at V and 11 bases at J, with 18 bases in the middle. CDR1 and CDR2 (germline): SNHLY, FYNNEI. This CDR3 contains 13 residues. This CDR3 reads CASSGGMGARKYF. CDR3 bases: TGTGCCAGCAGTGGGGGTATGGGGGCACGCAAGTACTTC.

The gene calls are TRBV27 and TRBJ2-1, with 12 bases lining up with TRBD2. This CDR3 comprises 19 residues. CDR1 is MNHEY and CDR2 is SMNVEV in the germline V gene (reference sequence). V gave up 2 bases and J gave up 4 bases; unmatched junction bases: 12. The CDR3 sequence is CASSLPRLAGEGFYNEQFF. CDR3 DNA sequence: TGTGCCAGCAGTTTACCCCGACTAGCGGGAGAGGGCTTTTACAATGAGCAGTTCTTC.

This clone has just a few counts. V usage is TRBV5-8 and J usage is TRBJ2-7; D is possibly TRBD1 (6 bases). The CDR3 is 12 residues long. The germline V gene encodes CDR1 SGHTS and CDR2 YDEGEE. Trimming left V 4 bases short and J 3 bases short, with 8 bases between. The CDR3 protein is CASSRDNYEQYF. As DNA, the CDR3 is TGTGCCAGCAGCCGGGACAACTACGAGCAGTACTTC.

The genes are TRBV28 and TRBJ2-7, with D maybe TRBD1 (8 bases). The CDR3 sequence is 15 residues long. Between the trimmed V and J ends, which lost 4 bases and 2 bases, there was a span of 15 bases. Germline V gene data show CDR1 as MDHEN and CDR2 as SYDVKM. In nucleotides, the CDR3 is TGTGCCAGCAGTTCGGGAGGACAGGGTCCCTACGAGCAGTACTTC. Its translation: CASSSGGQGPYEQYF.

The V call is TRBV28, the J call TRBJ1-2, with no clear D. This CDR3 region has 12 residues. V lost 3 bases to trimming and J lost 3 bases, with 5 bases between them. CDR1 is MDHEN, CDR2 SYDVKM, per germline. This CDR3 reads CASSLLDYGYTF. The CDR3 bases are TGTGCCAGCAGTTTGCTCGACTATGGCTACACCTTC.

The chain has TRBV6-1 and TRBJ2-1, with unresolved D. The CDR3 runs to 16 residues. V dropped 1 base and J dropped 8 bases, with 18 bases sitting between them. Germline CDR1 and CDR2: MNHNS and SASEGT. CDR3 sequence reads: CASSEDWATASYEQFF. The CDR3 DNA reads TGTGCCAGCAGTGAAGATTGGGCAACCGCCTCCTATGAGCAGTTCTTC.

The V and J genes are TRBV6-5 and TRBJ1-6; no clear D gene. CDR3 length: 13 residues. V was cut by 7 bases and J by 7 bases, with 11 bases left in between. CDR1 MNHEY and CDR2 SVGAGI come from the germline V gene. The CDR3 nucleotides read TGTGCCAGCAATTTGATGGAGAATTCACCCCTCCACTTT. Protein sequence: CASNLMENSPLHF.

The chain is built from TRBV5-1 and TRBJ1-1; 7 bases map to TRBD1. The germline CDR1 and CDR2 sequences are SGHRS and YFSETQ. Trimming removed 4 bases from V and 0 bases from J; junction bases left unmatched: 9. CDR3 length equals 16 residues. This CDR3 is CASSPGQKLMNTEAFF. The CDR3 DNA follows: TGCGCCAGCAGCCCGGGACAGAAGCTAATGAACACTGAAGCTTTCTTT.

This chain joins TRBV20-1 and TRBJ2-2; D uncertain. Germline V gene lookup returns CDR1 DFQATT and CDR2 SNEGSKA (reference sequence). V was trimmed by 3 bases and J by 7 bases, leaving 6 bases between them. The CDR3 consists of 11 residues. The CDR3, as DNA: TGCAGTGCTAGGGGCGGCGGGGAGCTGTTTTTT. Amino acids: CSARGGGELFF.

The CDR3 region is CASSQGGRNYGYTF. In DNA form, the CDR3 reads TGTGCCAGCAGCCAAGGGGGCAGAAACTATGGCTACACCTTC. The J gene is TRBJ1-2, the V gene TRBV3-1 (or the pseudogene TRBV3-2); the D gene is possibly TRBD1 (5 bases). Germline V CDR1 and CDR2: LGHDT, YNNKEL (reference sequence). The CDR3 is 14 amino acids. V was shortened by 1 base and J by 2 bases, with 8 bases between the two germline ends.

The J gene is TRBJ1-1, the V gene TRBV6-4, with 9 bases that match TRBD1. CDR1 and CDR2 from the germline V gene are MRHNA and SNTAGT. The CDR3 is made up of 14 amino acids. The J segment lost 6 bases and the V segment lost 6 bases, leaving 8 bases of the junction unmatched. CDR3 amino acids: CASSTTGGGAEAFF. The CDR3 nucleotides are TGTGCCAGCAGCACTACAGGGGGCGGCGCTGAAGCTTTCTTT.

The rearrangement uses TRBV29-1 and TRBJ1-2, with D maybe TRBD1 (5 bases). The CDR3 loop spans 12 amino acids. Germline lookup yields CDR1 SQVTM and CDR2 ANQGSEA. The CDR3, as DNA: TGCACCGAACGGCAGGGAATATGTGGCTACACCTTC. This codes for CTERQGICGYTF.